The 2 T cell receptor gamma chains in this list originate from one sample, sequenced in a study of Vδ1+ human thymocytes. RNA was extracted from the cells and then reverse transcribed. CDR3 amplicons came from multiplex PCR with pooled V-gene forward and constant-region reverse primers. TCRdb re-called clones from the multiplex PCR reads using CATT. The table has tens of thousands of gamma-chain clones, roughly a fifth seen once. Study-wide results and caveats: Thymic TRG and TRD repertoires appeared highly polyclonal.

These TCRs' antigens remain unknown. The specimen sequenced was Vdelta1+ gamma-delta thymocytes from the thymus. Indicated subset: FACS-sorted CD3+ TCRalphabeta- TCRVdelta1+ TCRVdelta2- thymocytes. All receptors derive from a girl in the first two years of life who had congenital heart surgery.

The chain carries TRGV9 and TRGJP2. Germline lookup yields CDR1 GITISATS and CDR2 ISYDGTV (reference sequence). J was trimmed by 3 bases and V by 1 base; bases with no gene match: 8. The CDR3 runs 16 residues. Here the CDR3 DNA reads TGTGCCTTGTGGGAGGTTTGGGGGGGTAGTGATTGGATCAAGACGTTT. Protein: CALWEVWGGSDWIKTF.

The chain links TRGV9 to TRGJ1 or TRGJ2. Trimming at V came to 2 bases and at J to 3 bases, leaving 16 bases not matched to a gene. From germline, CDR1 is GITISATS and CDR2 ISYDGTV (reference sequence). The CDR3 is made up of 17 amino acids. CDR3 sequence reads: CALWEALPKTPYYKKLF. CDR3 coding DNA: TGTGCCTTGTGGGAGGCCCTCCCGAAAACCCCTTATTATAAGAAACTCTTT.